The TCR beta chain under discussion was sequenced for a study of blood T cell repertoires in COVID-19. Across the whole study: Collection of acute and convalescent COVID-19 samples took place in the United States, Italy and Spain. PBMCs, B-cell-depleted T cells, or T cells provided the cDNA or gDNA that made up the material.

Methods used by the authors: Nucleated cell counts were estimated from reference gene primer amplification. TCRdb's table, derived via immunoSEQ multiplex PCR, lists solely in-frame clones and lacks some. Clonal size and the V and J genes are those of that table, whereas D and trimming came from the DNA. The sample lists fewer than 90,000 clones, roughly 87% occurring once. This clone was counted a few times. V shed 0 bases and J 8 bases; nucleotides not matched to a gene: 7. The germline CDR1 and CDR2 sequences are SGHRS and YFSETQ. The CDR3 runs 15 residues. The chain recombines TRBV5-1 with TRBJ1-4; TRBD1 agrees at 7 bases. The sequence came from a male donor with acute or convalescent COVID-19. Input material: peripheral blood. CDR3 in DNA: TGCGCCAGCAGCTTGGGTAGGGGACAGTGGGAAAAACTGTTTTTT. Its protein is CASSLGRGQWEKLFF.